This entry lists 10 T cell receptor beta chains sequenced from one sample in a study of blood T cell repertoires in COVID-19. The repertoire was sequenced with immunoSEQ multiplex PCR; TCRdb's copy has only in-frame clones and lacks some. The table includes around 250,000 clones, about 88% detected once. The sequenced sample consisted of peripheral blood. Source of these receptors: a man between 18 and 35 years old with active or convalescent COVID-19.

CDR3 sequence (DNA): TGTGCCAGCAGCGGACAGGCCGGGGAGCTGTTTTTT. This sequence encodes CASSGQAGELFF. The V call is TRBV7-3, the J call TRBJ2-2, with 7 bases lining up with TRBD1. Germline CDR1 reads SGHTA; CDR2 reads FQGTGA. Germline trimming cut 5 bases from V and 6 bases from J; bases unmatched to any gene: 0. The CDR3 consists of 12 residues.

This chain joins TRBV2 and TRBJ1-1; tentatively, D is TRBD1 (6 bases). The CDR3 contains 14 residues. Germline-derived CDR1 and CDR2 are SNHLY and FYNNEI. V shed 6 bases and J shed 1 base, with 12 bases lying between them. CDR3 amino acids: CASSLQGWNTEAFF. For the CDR3, the DNA is TGTGCCAGCAGCTTACAGGGTTGGAACACTGAAGCTTTCTTT.

This clone was observed once. V is TRBV12-3 or TRBV12-4 and J is TRBJ2-7; D gene ambiguous. The CDR3 sequence is 13 residues long. V was shortened by 5 bases and J by 6 bases, with 14 bases between the two germline ends. As DNA, the CDR3 is TGTGCCAGCAGTACCTTGACGAGGTCCGAGCAGTACTTC. The encoded protein is CASSTLTRSEQYF.

The chain couples TRBV5-4 to TRBJ2-3; D is perhaps TRBD2 (6 bases). The germline CDR1 and CDR2 sequences are SGHNT and YYREEE (reference sequence). This CDR3 has 14 amino acids. With 3 bases removed from V and 1 base from J, the gap between germline ends came to 9 bases. As DNA, the CDR3 is TGTGCCAGCAGCTCTACGGGGGGCACAGATACGCAGTATTTT. Translated, it gives CASSSTGGTDTQYF. Variable domain in full (rest from reference TRBV5-4 and TRBJ2-3): ETGVTQSPTHLIKTRGQQVTLRCSSQSGHNTVSWYQQALGQGPQFIFQYYREEENGRGNFPPRFSGLQFPNYSSELNVNALELDDSALYLCASSSTGGTDTQYFGPGTRLTVL.

The chain combines TRBV5-1 with TRBJ1-1, with D possibly matching TRBD1 (5 bases). This CDR3 has 14 amino acids. Germline CDR1 and CDR2: SGHRS and YFSETQ. Between the trimmed V and J ends, which lost 6 bases and 1 base, there was a span of 13 bases. The CDR3 nucleotides are TGCGCCAGCAACTCAGGGAGGGGGAACACTGAAGCTTTCTTT. Translation: CASNSGRGNTEAFF.

The V call is TRBV29-1, the J call TRBJ2-2, with D possibly TRBD1 on 6 matching bases. The CDR3 consists of 11 residues. Germline CDR1 reads SQVTM; CDR2 reads ANQGSEA. V gave up 8 bases and J gave up 5 bases, with 9 bases separating them. The CDR3 DNA sequence: TGCAGCTACAGGGATACCGGGGAGCTGTTTTTT. It codes for CSYRDTGELFF.

The V gene is TRBV28, the J gene TRBJ1-4; a weak D match, TRBD1 (6 bases). Trimming left V 7 bases short and J 4 bases short, with 13 bases between. This CDR3 spans 14 amino acids. Germline V gives CDR1 MDHEN, CDR2 SYDVKM. CDR3 DNA sequence: TGTGCCAGCAACCGAGAGGGACATAATGAAAAACTGTTTTTT. It is translated as CASNREGHNEKLFF. Full variable domain (missing parts from reference TRBV28 and TRBJ1-4): DVKVTQSSRYLVKRTGEKVFLECVQDMDHENMFWYRQDPGLGLRLIYFSYDVKMKEKGDIPEGYSVSREKKERFSLILESASTNQTSMYLCASNREGHNEKLFFGSGTQLSVL.

The V call is TRBV29-1, the J call TRBJ2-7, with TRBD1 identical over 9 bases. This CDR3 has 13 residues. The V and J ends lost 7 bases and 7 bases, in that order; junction bases with no gene match: 11. Germline values: CDR1 SQVTM, CDR2 ANQGSEA. The CDR3 DNA sequence: TGCAGCGCCCAACAGGGGGCGCCGGAAGAGCAGTACTTC. It translates to CSAQQGAPEEQYF.

The CDR3 protein is CASSGQDSNQPQHF. In DNA form, the CDR3 reads TGTGCCAGTTCCGGACAGGATAGCAATCAGCCCCAGCATTTT. J is TRBJ1-5 and V is TRBV18; 7 bases are a match to TRBD1. This CDR3 has 14 residues. Germline trimming cut 9 bases from V and 0 bases from J; bases unmatched to any gene: 5. Germline V gives CDR1 KGHSH, CDR2 LQKENI.

The chain has TRBV4-1 and TRBJ2-3; 9 nucleotides match TRBD2. CDR3 length: 14 residues. Germline values: CDR1 MGHRA, CDR2 YSYEKL. V lost 1 base to trimming and J lost 4 bases; unmatched junction nucleotides: 0. This chain's CDR3 is CASSQVAGADTQYF. The CDR3 bases are TGCGCCAGCAGCCAAGTAGCGGGGGCAGATACGCAGTATTTT.